A single sample gave rise to the 25 T cell receptor beta chains below, sequenced in a study of blood T cells in healthy people across ages. Next came a second PCR, run for about 6 to 12 cycles, which used a sample-barcoded 5' primer along with a J-beta primer mix. A single record per CDR3 protein comes from TCRdb applying MiXCR to the 5' RACE reads. The sample holds some 1.7 million distinct CDR3 sequences, roughly 30% seen once. The sample consisted of blood. The receptors come from a woman aged 25 to 45 in good health.

This clonotype was counted many times. The chain has TRBV7-6 and TRBJ2-7; D gene unclear. The CDR3 consists of 13 residues. Germline V gene sequence: CDR1 SGHVS, CDR2 FNYEAQ. Trimming pared 1 base from V and 6 bases from J, leaving 10 bases between. The DNA of the CDR3 is TGTGCCAGCAGCTTAGGGCCCTCGGGCGAGCAGTACTTC. It codes for CASSLGPSGEQYF.

V gene TRBV3-1 combines with J gene TRBJ2-3; tentative D call: TRBD2 (5 bases). Trimming removed 2 bases at V and 7 bases at J, with 16 bases between. The CDR3 is 15 amino acids. Germline V gene sequence: CDR1 LGHDT, CDR2 YNNKEL (reference sequence). CDR3 DNA sequence: TGTGCCAGCAGCCAACTTGGAGGCGTGGGGAATACGCAGTATTTT. Translating it yields CASSQLGGVGNTQYF.

Turning to this clonotype: A much larger clonotype is one base distant, so this may be a read error. The chain combines TRBV5-1 with TRBJ2-1; 12 nucleotides line up with TRBD2. The CDR3 consists of 17 residues. The germline gives CDR1 SGHRS, CDR2 YFSETQ. CDR3 region: CASGLALLAGGYNEQFF. The CDR3 DNA follows: TGCGCCAGCGGCTTGGCCCTCCTAGCGGGGGGGTACAATGAGCAGTTCTTC.

This clonotype was detected ten times or more. The gene calls are TRBV9 and TRBJ2-7, with 8 bases lining up with TRBD1. The V gene's germline CDR1 is SGDLS and CDR2 YYNGEE. The CDR3 covers 15 residues. With 3 bases clipped from V and 6 bases from J, the junction kept 11 bases outside the gene matches. The CDR3 region is CASSASGTGLVEQYF. The CDR3, as DNA: TGTGCCAGCAGCGCGTCCGGGACAGGCCTCGTCGAGCAGTACTTC.

The CDR3 loop reads CASSNIPGGEQFF. The CDR3 DNA is TGTGCCAGCAGCAACATCCCAGGGGGTGAGCAGTTCTTC. The V gene is TRBV2, the J gene TRBJ2-1, with TRBD1 matching over 7 bases. The CDR3 spans 13 residues. V lost 6 bases and J lost 9; bases outside the gene matches: 8. The germline gives CDR1 SNHLY, CDR2 FYNNEI.

This clonotype was observed many times. This sequence joins TRBV3-1 and TRBJ2-6; 7 bases map to TRBD1. Germline lookup yields CDR1 LGHDT and CDR2 YNNKEL (reference sequence). The junction had 12 bases not matched to a gene; V was cut back by 4 bases and J by 0 bases. The CDR3 covers 19 residues. CDR3 DNA sequence: TGTGCCAGCAGCCGCATTACAGGGGACCTCTTCTCTGGGGCCAACGTCCTGACTTTC. Its protein product is CASSRITGDLFSGANVLTF.

The chain combines TRBV10-3 with TRBJ2-3; the match to TRBD2 covers 7 bases. The CDR3 covers 14 residues. CDR1 and CDR2 (germline): ENHRY, SYGVKD. J was trimmed by 2 bases and V by 6 bases; bases with no gene match: 5. The CDR3 loop is CAIRGDYPTDTQYF. The DNA of the CDR3 is TGTGCCATCAGGGGGGACTACCCCACAGATACGCAGTATTTT.

This chain links TRBV12-3 or TRBV12-4 with TRBJ2-1; the match to TRBD2 covers 14 bases. This CDR3 region has 15 residues. With 4 bases clipped from V and 8 bases from J, the junction kept 4 bases outside the gene matches. Here the CDR3 reads CASSSTSGGAYEQFF. The DNA for the CDR3 is TGTGCCAGCAGTTCGACTAGCGGGGGGGCTTATGAGCAGTTCTTC.

The sample holds a few counts of this clonotype. This chain connects TRBV5-4 to TRBJ1-1; no firm D call. This CDR3 contains 15 residues. Per the germline V gene, CDR1 is SGHNT and CDR2 is YYREEE (reference sequence). Between the trimmed V and J ends, which lost 5 bases and 1 base, there was a span of 15 bases. The CDR3 DNA reads TGTGCCAGCAGTTATGGACGGACCCGGAACACTGAAGCTTTCTTT. Translating gives CASSYGRTRNTEAFF.

This clonotype was found a few times. This sequence joins TRBV20-1 and TRBJ2-1; tentative D call: TRBD2 (6 bases). Germline values: CDR1 DFQATT, CDR2 SNEGSKA (reference sequence). The CDR3 sequence is 14 residues long. V was pared by 5 bases and J by 6 bases, with 17 bases between. The CDR3 here is CSAGGGKQFNEQFF. CDR3 in DNA: TGCAGTGCTGGGGGAGGCAAACAATTCAATGAGCAGTTCTTC.

This clonotype was seen a few times. The chain carries TRBV2 and TRBJ1-5; tentatively, D is TRBD1 (6 bases). Looked up from germline, CDR1 is SNHLY and CDR2 is FYNNEI. With 5 bases removed from V and 3 bases from J, the gap between germline ends came to 14 bases. This CDR3 spans 15 amino acids. The CDR3 region has the DNA TGTGCCAGCAGTATTGAGGGGGGCCCCAATCAGCCCCAGCATTTT. This sequence encodes CASSIEGGPNQPQHF.

This clonotype appeared many times. The chain is built from TRBV20-1 and TRBJ2-7; perhaps D is TRBD1 or TRBD2 (5 bases each). The germline V and J ends were trimmed by 0 bases and 4 bases, with 13 bases remaining between them. The CDR3 runs to 14 residues. From germline, CDR1 is DFQATT and CDR2 SNEGSKA (reference sequence). This CDR3 reads CSARDQGAAYEQYF. In DNA form, the CDR3 reads TGCAGTGCTAGAGATCAGGGAGCGGCTTACGAGCAGTACTTC.

The table lists this clonotype with many counts. The V gene is TRBV4-3, the J gene TRBJ2-7; D not certain. This CDR3 spans 14 amino acids. Trimming cost V 0 bases and J 2 bases, with 8 bases left between them. Germline values: CDR1 LGHNA, CDR2 YSLEER. The CDR3 nucleotides read TGCGCCAGCAGCCAAGAAAGGGAAACCTACGAGCAGTACTTC. Translated, it gives CASSQERETYEQYF.

In its sample, this clonotype was seen a few times. The chain is built from TRBV29-1 and TRBJ2-7, with D tentatively TRBD1 or TRBD2 (5 bases each). The germline V gene encodes CDR1 SQVTM and CDR2 ANQGSEA. Trimming took 1 base from V and 2 from J, leaving 15 bases between them. There are 15 residues in the CDR3. The CDR3 nucleotides are TGCAGCGTTGAAGGGTCGGTCTGGGGGACCTACGAGCAGTACTTC. Its protein is CSVEGSVWGTYEQYF.

There are a few counts of this clonotype. V gene TRBV2 combines with J gene TRBJ1-3, with D maybe TRBD1 (6 bases). Trimming stripped 1 base from V and 2 bases from J, with 15 bases between. This CDR3 region has 17 residues. Germline CDR1 is SNHLY and CDR2 is FYNNEI. Written as DNA, the CDR3 is TGTGCCAGCAGTGAAGGGGGACAAGGCGCGCCTGGAAACACCATATATTTT. Its translation: CASSEGGQGAPGNTIYF. Based on the CDR3 plus reference TRBV2 and TRBJ1-3, the full variable domain is EPEVTQTPSHQVTQMGQEVILRCVPISNHLYFYWYRQILGQKVEFLVSFYNNEISEKSEIFDDQFSVERPDGSNFTLKIRSTKLEDSAMYFCASSEGGQGAPGNTIYFGEGSWLTVV.

This clonotype was picked up a small number of times. The V and J genes are TRBV7-6 and TRBJ2-1; 13 bases are shared with TRBD2. Germline V CDR1 and CDR2: SGHVS, FNYEAQ. Unmatched junction bases numbered 14, after V lost 9 bases and J lost 9 bases. The CDR3 is 16 amino acids. DNA for the CDR3: TGTGCCAGTAGCCAGAGGACTAGCGGGGGAGGGGGTGAGCAGTTCTTC. Its protein is CASSQRTSGGGGEQFF.

The CDR3 region is CASSPTVAGGPGTGELFF. CDR3 nucleotides: TGTGCCAGCAGCCCAACGGTGGCGGGAGGGCCGGGAACCGGGGAGCTGTTTTTT. The rearrangement links TRBV7-2 to TRBJ2-2, with TRBD2 identical over 9 bases. After removal of 5 bases from V and 5 bases from J, the junction contained 15 bases not matched to a gene. Germline CDR1 SGHTA, CDR2 FQGNSA. The CDR3 sequence is 18 residues long.

This clonotype appeared a single time. V gene TRBV2 combines with J gene TRBJ2-1; TRBD2 matches 8 bases. Trimming at V came to 7 bases and at J to 5 bases, leaving 7 bases not matched to a gene. Germline values: CDR1 SNHLY, CDR2 FYNNEI. This CDR3 region has 14 residues. The CDR3: CASKERGTNNEQFF. Here the CDR3 DNA reads TGTGCCAGCAAGGAGCGGGGGACAAACAATGAGCAGTTCTTC.

The chain is built from TRBV3-1 and TRBJ2-7; possibly TRBD1 or TRBD2 for D (6 bases each). The CDR3 spans 14 residues. In germline, CDR1 is LGHDT, CDR2 YNNKEL (reference sequence). V lost 3 bases to trimming and J lost 5 bases, with 14 bases between them. The CDR3 spells CASSQQSGAHEQYF. In DNA form, the CDR3 reads TGTGCCAGCAGCCAGCAGTCGGGGGCCCACGAGCAGTACTTC.

J is TRBJ1-1 and V is TRBV9; D is possibly TRBD1 (5 bases). Germline lookup yields CDR1 SGDLS and CDR2 YYNGEE. The CDR3 contains 13 residues. V was trimmed by 0 bases and J by 11 bases, leaving 14 bases between them. In DNA form, the CDR3 reads TGTGCCAGCAGCGTAGCTGGGGACGCATCGGCTTTCTTT. This codes for CASSVAGDASAFF.

This clonotype was seen at least ten times. The rearrangement joins TRBV11-2 to TRBJ2-5; D assignment may be TRBD1 or TRBD2 (5 bases each). V was cut by 5 bases and J by 5 bases, with 18 bases left in between. The CDR3 consists of 15 residues. The germline V gene has CDR1 SGHAT and CDR2 FQNNGV. The CDR3 DNA reads as TGTGCCAGCAGCCCCCGGGACCGGGTCTGGGAGACCCAGTACTTC. Translation gives CASSPRDRVWETQYF.

V is TRBV12-3 or TRBV12-4 and J is TRBJ1-6, with D maybe TRBD1 (5 bases). Trimming removed 8 bases from V and 9 bases from J, with 5 bases in between. This CDR3 has 10 amino acids. The CDR3 is CASGGSPLHF. CDR3 DNA: TGTGCCAGCGGGGGTTCACCCCTCCACTTT.

The rearrangement uses TRBV28 and TRBJ1-2, with 8 bases that match TRBD1. The germline V gene has CDR1 MDHEN and CDR2 SYDVKM. CDR3 length equals 18 residues. The J segment lost 7 bases and the V segment lost 2 bases, leaving 18 bases of the junction unmatched. The CDR3 coding sequence is TGTGCCAGCAGTTTAAATCATAACAGGGGGTCTGGGTCGGGTGGCTACACCTTC. This encodes CASSLNHNRGSGSGGYTF.

The chain uses TRBV9 and TRBJ2-1; 7 bases map to TRBD2. The CDR3 is made up of 15 amino acids. Germline CDR1 reads SGDLS; CDR2 reads YYNGEE. Trimming at V came to 1 base and at J to 8 bases, leaving 9 bases not matched to a gene. CDR3 DNA sequence: TGTGCCAGCAGCGTACCGCCTGGTCGGGGGGATGAGCAGTTCTTC. This sequence encodes CASSVPPGRGDEQFF.

In this sample, this clonotype turned up once. CDR3 coding DNA: TGTGCCTGGGGCTCACGAGCGGGGGTATCCGATGAGCAGTTCTTC. This encodes CAWGSRAGVSDEQFF. This chain links TRBV30 with TRBJ2-1, with 8 bases matching TRBD2. J was trimmed by 8 bases and V by 5 bases; bases with no gene match: 14. Germline-derived CDR1 and CDR2 are GTSNPN and SVGIG (reference sequence). This CDR3 region has 15 residues. Full variable domain (missing parts from reference TRBV30 and TRBJ2-1): SQTIHQWPATLVQPVGSPLSLECTVEGTSNPNLYWYRQAAGRGLQLLFYSVGIGQISSEVPQNLSASRPQDRQFILSSKKLLLSDSGFYLCAWGSRAGVSDEQFFGPGTRLTVL.